This is a list of T cell receptor beta chains from one sample in a study of blood T cell repertoires in COVID-19. The method was immunoSEQ multiplex PCR; TCRdb's version includes in-frame clones alone and lacks a portion of them. The sample consists of some 330,000 clones, roughly four fifths of them appearing once. Sequenced material: PBMCs or T cells enriched from blood (not recorded which). The receptors here all came from a woman in her forties or fifties who had recovered from COVID-19. The CDR3 runs from the conserved cysteine through the conserved F or W. The order of the fields is D gene, V gene, J gene, clone size, CDR3 protein, CDR3 DNA. The D gene is left open where the match is weak. The size field is filled for only some rows; it gives once, few, many or a size class.

D gene: NA
V gene: TRBV5-4
J gene: TRBJ2-3
clone size: NA
CDR3 protein: CASSLGRDTDTQYF
CDR3 DNA: TGTGCCAGCAGCTTGGGTCGAGATACAGATACGCAGTATTTT

D gene: NA
V gene: TRBV4-3
J gene: TRBJ2-1
clone size: NA
CDR3 protein: CASSQRRTVDNEQFF
CDR3 DNA: TGCGCCAGCAGCCAAAGGAGGACAGTCGACAATGAGCAGTTCTTC

D gene: TRBD2
V gene: TRBV11-1
J gene: TRBJ2-7
clone size: NA
CDR3 protein: CASSPTSGSLVEQYF
CDR3 DNA: TGTGCCAGCAGCCCTACTAGCGGGAGTCTGGTCGAGCAGTACTTC

D gene: TRBD2
V gene: TRBV27
J gene: TRBJ2-3
clone size: once
CDR3 protein: CASSPFLLAERLTDTQYF
CDR3 DNA: TGTGCCAGCAGTCCGTTCCTGCTAGCGGAACGTCTAACAGATACGCAGTATTTT

D gene: NA
V gene: TRBV7-9
J gene: TRBJ1-1
clone size: NA
CDR3 protein: CASSLARGSEAFF
CDR3 DNA: TGTGCCAGCAGCTTAGCGCGGGGTTCTGAAGCTTTCTTT

D gene: NA
V gene: TRBV19
J gene: TRBJ1-2
clone size: NA
CDR3 protein: CASSLRGANWDGYTF
CDR3 DNA: TGTGCCAGTAGTCTGCGGGGGGCTAATTGGGATGGCTACACCTTC

D gene: NA
V gene: TRBV29-1
J gene: TRBJ1-2
clone size: NA
CDR3 protein: CSVGRGGSNYGYTF
CDR3 DNA: TGCAGCGTCGGGAGGGGGGGATCTAACTATGGCTACACCTTC

D gene: NA
V gene: TRBV30
J gene: TRBJ1-2
clone size: NA
CDR3 protein: CARDIRGGYGYTF
CDR3 DNA: TGTGCGAGGGATATAAGGGGAGGCTATGGCTACACCTTC

D gene: NA
V gene: TRBV12-5
J gene: TRBJ2-2
clone size: NA
CDR3 protein: CASGLQTSVFELFF
CDR3 DNA: TGTGCTAGTGGTTTGCAAACGTCAGTGTTTGAGCTGTTTTTT

D gene: NA
V gene: TRBV19
J gene: TRBJ1-6
clone size: NA
CDR3 protein: CASSRGDGLAPYNSPLHF
CDR3 DNA: TGTGCCAGTAGTAGGGGGGACGGCCTAGCACCTTATAATTCACCCCTCCACTTT